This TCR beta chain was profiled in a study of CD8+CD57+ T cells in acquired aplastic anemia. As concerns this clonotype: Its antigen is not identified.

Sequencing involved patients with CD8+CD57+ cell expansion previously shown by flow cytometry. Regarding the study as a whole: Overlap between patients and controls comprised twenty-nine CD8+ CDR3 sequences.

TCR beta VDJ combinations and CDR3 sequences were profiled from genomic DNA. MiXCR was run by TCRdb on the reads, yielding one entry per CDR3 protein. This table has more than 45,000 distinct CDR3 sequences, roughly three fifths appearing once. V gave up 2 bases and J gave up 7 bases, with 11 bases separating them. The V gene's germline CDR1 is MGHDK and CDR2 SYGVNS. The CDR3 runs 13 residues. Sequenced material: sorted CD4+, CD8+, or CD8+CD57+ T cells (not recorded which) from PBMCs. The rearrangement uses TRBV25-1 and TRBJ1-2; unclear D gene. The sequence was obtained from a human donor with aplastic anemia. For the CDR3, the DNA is TGTGCCAGCAGTGAAGGTGGGGTTGTTGGCTACACCTTC. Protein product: CASSEGGVVGYTF.